At least ten counts were recorded for the clone carrying this TCR beta chain. Its antigen remains unidentified. Regarding time point: longitudinal time-point 3. The source of the sample is a study of neurological immune-mediated disorders. Trimming removed 0 bases at V and 5 bases at J, with 5 bases between. The CDR3 has 13 amino acids. Germline CDR1 MRHNA, CDR2 SNTAGT. Study results and caveats: HTLV-1-associated myelopathy had the most TCR clonal expansion, and multiple sclerosis had the least, less than healthy controls.

TCRdb recomputed calls from the 5' RACE reads with MiXCR, one row per CDR3 protein. The table shows 40,000 or so distinct CDR3 sequences, with approximately 13% occurring only once. The J gene is TRBJ2-1, the V gene TRBV6-4; D may be TRBD1 (5 bases). Sequenced: PBMCs. This receptor was taken from a man aged 25-40 years in good health. CDR3 sequence (DNA): TGTGCCAGCAGTGACTCGGACAACAATGAGCAGTTCTTC. It specifies CASSDSDNNEQFF.